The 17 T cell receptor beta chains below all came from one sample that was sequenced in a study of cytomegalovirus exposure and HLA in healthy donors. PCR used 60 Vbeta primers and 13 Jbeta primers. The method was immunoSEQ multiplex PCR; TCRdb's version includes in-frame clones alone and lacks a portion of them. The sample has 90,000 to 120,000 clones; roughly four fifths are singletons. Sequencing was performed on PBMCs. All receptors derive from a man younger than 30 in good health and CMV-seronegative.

CDR3 sequence reads: CASSLAGTGELFF. The CDR3 nucleotides are TGTGCCAGCAGCTTGGCAGGTACCGGGGAGCTGTTTTTT. The rearrangement joins TRBV7-2 to TRBJ2-2; D is ambiguous. CDR3 length: 13 amino acids. Germline V CDR1 and CDR2: SGHTA, FQGNSA. The V and J ends lost 3 bases and 5 bases respectively, with 7 bases between them. Combining the CDR3 with reference TRBV7-2 and TRBJ2-2 gives the whole variable domain GAGVSQSPSNKVTEKGKDVELRCDPISGHTALYWYRQSLGQGLEFLIYFQGNSAPDKSGLPSDRFSAERTGGSVSTLTIQRTQQEDSAVYLCASSLAGTGELFFGEGSRLTVL.

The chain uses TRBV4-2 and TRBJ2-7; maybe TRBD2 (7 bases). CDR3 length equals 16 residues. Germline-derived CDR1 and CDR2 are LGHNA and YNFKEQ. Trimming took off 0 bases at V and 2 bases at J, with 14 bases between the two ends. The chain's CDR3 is CASSQDGGGPTYEQYF. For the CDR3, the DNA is TGTGCCAGCAGCCAAGATGGGGGGGGCCCGACCTACGAGCAGTACTTC.

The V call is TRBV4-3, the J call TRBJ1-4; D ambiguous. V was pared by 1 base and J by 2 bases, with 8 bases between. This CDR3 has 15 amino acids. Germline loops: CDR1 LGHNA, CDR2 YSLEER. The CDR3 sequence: CASSQGPGTNEKLFF. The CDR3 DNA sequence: TGCGCCAGCAGCCAAGGTCCGGGGACTAATGAAAAACTGTTTTTT.

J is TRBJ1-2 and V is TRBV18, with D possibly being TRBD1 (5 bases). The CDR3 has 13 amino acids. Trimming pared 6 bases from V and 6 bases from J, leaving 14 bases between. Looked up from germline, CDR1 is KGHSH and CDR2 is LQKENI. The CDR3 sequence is CASSPGRGHGYTF. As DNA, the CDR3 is TGTGCCAGCTCCCCAGGGAGGGGCCATGGCTACACCTTC.

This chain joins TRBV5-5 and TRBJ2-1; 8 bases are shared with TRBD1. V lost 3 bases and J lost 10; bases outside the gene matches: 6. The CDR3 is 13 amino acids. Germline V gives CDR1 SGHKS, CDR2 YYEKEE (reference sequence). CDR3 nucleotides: TGTGCCAGCAGCTCTTGGACAGGGAAGGAGCAGTTCTTC. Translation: CASSSWTGKEQFF.

As DNA, the CDR3 is TGCGCCAGCAGCTTCAACAGGGCCCCGAGCACAGATACGCAGTATTTT. This encodes CASSFNRAPSTDTQYF. The rearrangement uses TRBV5-1 and TRBJ2-3; D is perhaps TRBD1 (6 bases). The length of the CDR3 is 16 residues. Germline loops: CDR1 SGHRS, CDR2 YFSETQ. Trimming removed 2 bases at V and 0 bases at J, with 13 bases between.

The CDR3 DNA reads TGTGCCAGCAGTGAGGCCGAATCAGATACGCAGTATTTT. This sequence encodes CASSEAESDTQYF. The genes are TRBV6-4 and TRBJ2-3; D not certain. In germline, CDR1 is MRHNA, CDR2 SNTAGT. The CDR3 consists of 13 residues. Deletions cut 3 bases from V and 4 bases from J, with 8 bases between.

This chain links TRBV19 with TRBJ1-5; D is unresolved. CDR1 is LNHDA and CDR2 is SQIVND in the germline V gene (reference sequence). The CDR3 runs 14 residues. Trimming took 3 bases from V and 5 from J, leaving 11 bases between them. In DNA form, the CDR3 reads TGTGCCAGTAGTATCTTTGCGGGTGATCAGCCCCAGCATTTT. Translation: CASSIFAGDQPQHF.

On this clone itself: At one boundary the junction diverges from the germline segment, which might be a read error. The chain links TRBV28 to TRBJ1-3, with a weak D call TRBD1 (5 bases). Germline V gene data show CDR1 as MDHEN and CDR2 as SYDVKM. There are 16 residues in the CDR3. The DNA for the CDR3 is TGTGCCAGCTGGTCCACACAGGTTCTCTCTAGAAACACCATATATTTT. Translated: CASWSTQVLSRNTIYF.

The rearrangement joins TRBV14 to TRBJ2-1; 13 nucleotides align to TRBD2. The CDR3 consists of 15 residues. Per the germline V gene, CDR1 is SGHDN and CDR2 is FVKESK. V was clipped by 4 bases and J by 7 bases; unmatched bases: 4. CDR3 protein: CASSPTSGGANEQFF. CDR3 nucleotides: TGTGCCAGCAGCCCTACTAGCGGGGGGGCAAATGAGCAGTTCTTC. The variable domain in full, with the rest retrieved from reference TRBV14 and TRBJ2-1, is EAGVTQFPSHSVIEKGQTVTLRCDPISGHDNLYWYRRVMGKEIKFLLHFVKESKQDESGMPNNRFLAERTGGTYSTLKVQPAELEDSGVYFCASSPTSGGANEQFFGPGTRLTVL.

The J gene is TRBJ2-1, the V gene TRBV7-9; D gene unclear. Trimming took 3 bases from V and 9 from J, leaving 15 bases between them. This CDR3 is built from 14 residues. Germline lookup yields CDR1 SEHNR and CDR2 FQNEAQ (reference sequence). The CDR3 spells CASSFDPGPGEQFF. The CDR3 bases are TGTGCCAGCAGCTTCGACCCCGGTCCGGGTGAGCAGTTCTTC.

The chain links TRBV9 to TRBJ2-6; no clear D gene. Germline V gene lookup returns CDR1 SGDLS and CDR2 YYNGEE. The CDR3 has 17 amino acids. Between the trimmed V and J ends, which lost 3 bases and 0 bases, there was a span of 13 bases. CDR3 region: CASSARGALSGANVLTF. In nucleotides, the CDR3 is TGTGCCAGCAGCGCCAGAGGAGCTCTCTCTGGGGCCAACGTCCTGACTTTC.

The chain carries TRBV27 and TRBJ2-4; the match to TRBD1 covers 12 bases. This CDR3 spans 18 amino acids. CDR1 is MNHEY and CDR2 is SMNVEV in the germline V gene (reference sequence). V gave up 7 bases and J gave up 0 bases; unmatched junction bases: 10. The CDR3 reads CASISGTGGGGAKNIQYF. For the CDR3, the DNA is TGTGCCAGCATCTCCGGGACAGGGGGCGGAGGAGCCAAAAACATTCAGTACTTC.

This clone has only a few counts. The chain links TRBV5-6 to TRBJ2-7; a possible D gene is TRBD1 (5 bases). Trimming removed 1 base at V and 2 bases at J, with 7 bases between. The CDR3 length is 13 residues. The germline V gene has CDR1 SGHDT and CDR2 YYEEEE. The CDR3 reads CASSLQGTYEQYF. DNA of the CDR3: TGTGCCAGCAGCTTGCAGGGAACCTACGAGCAGTACTTC.

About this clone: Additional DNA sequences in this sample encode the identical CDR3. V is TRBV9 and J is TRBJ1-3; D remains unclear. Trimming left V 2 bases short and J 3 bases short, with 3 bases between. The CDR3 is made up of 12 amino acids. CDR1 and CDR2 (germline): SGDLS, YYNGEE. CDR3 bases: TGTGCCAGCAGCGTTAGTGGAAACACCATATATTTT. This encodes CASSVSGNTIYF.

For the CDR3, the DNA is TGTGCCACCAGCAGAGACGGGACAGCAGCCTTCTATGGCTACACCTTC. Residues: CATSRDGTAAFYGYTF. The chain links TRBV15 to TRBJ1-2, with 7 positions matching TRBD1. In germline, CDR1 is LNHNV, CDR2 YYDKDF (reference sequence). This CDR3 region has 16 residues. V lost 0 bases, J lost 4 bases, and 8 bases stayed unmatched.

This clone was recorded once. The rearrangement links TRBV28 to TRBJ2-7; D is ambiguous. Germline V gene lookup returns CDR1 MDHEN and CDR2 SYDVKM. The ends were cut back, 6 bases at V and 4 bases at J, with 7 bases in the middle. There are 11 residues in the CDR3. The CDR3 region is CASRASYEQYF. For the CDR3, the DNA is TGTGCCAGCAGGGCCTCGTACGAGCAGTACTTC.